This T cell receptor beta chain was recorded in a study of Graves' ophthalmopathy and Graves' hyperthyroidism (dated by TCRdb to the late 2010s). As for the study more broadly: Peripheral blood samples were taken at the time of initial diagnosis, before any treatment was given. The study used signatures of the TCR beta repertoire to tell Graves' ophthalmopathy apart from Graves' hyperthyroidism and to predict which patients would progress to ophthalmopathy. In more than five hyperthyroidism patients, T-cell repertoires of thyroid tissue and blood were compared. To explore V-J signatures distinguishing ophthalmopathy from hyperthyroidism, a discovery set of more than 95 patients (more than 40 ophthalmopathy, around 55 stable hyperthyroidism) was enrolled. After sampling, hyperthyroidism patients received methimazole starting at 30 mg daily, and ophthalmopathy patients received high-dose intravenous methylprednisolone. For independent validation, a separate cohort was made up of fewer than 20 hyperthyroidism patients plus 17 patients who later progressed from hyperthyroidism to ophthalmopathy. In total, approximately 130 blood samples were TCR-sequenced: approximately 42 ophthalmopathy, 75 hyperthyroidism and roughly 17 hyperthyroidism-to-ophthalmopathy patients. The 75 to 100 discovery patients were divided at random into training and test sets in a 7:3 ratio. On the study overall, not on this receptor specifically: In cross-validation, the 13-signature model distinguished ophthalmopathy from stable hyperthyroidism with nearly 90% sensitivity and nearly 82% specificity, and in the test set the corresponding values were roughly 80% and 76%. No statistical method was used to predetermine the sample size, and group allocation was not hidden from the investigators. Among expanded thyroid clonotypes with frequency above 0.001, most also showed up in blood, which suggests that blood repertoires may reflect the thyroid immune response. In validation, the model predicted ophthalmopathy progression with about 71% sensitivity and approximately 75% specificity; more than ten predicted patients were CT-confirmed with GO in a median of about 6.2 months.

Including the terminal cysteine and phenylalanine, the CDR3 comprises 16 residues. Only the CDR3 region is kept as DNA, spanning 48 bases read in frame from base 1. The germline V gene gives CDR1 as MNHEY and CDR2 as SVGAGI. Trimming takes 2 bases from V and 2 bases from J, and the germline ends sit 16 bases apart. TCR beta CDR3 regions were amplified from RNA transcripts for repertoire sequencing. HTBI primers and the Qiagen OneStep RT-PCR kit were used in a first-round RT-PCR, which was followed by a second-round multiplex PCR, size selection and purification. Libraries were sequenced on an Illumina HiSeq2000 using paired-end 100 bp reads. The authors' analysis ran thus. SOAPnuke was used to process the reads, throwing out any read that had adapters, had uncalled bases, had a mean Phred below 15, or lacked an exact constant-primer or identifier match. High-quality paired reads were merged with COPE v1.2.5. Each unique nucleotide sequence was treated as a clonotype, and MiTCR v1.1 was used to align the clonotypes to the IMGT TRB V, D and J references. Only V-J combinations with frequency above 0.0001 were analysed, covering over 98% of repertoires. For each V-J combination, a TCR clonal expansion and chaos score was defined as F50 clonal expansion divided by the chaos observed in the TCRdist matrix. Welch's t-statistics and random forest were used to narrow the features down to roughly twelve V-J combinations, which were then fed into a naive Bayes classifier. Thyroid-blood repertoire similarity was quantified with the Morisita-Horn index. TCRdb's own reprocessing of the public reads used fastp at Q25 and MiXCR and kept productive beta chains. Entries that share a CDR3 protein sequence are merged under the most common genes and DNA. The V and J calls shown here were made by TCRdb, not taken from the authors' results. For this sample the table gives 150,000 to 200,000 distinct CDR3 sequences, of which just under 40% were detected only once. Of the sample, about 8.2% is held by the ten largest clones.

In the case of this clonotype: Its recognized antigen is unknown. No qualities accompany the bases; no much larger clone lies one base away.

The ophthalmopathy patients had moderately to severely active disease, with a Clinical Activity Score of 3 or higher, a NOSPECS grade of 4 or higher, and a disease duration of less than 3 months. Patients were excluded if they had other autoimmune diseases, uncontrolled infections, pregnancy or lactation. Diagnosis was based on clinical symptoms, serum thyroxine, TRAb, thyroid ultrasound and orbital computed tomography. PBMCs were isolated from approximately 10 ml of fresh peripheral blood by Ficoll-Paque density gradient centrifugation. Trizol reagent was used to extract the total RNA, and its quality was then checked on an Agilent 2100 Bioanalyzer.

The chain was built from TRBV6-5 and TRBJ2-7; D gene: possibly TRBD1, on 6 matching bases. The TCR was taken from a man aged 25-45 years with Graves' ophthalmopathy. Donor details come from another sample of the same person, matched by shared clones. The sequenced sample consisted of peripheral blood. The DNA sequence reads TGTGCCAGCAGTTACCAGGGAACAGGGTTTACCTACGAGCAGTACTTC. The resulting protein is CASSYQGTGFTYEQYF.